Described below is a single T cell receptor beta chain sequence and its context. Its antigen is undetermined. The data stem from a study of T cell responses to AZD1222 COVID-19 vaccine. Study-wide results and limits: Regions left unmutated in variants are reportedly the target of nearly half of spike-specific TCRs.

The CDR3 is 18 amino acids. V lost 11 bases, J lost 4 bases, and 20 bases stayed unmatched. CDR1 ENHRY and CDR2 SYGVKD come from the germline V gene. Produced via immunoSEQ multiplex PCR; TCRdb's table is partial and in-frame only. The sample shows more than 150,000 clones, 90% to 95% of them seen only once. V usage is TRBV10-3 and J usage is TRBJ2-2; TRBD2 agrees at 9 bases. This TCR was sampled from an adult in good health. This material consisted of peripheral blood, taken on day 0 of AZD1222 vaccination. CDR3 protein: CASRSSGRPTFGTGELFF. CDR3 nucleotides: TGTGCCTCTAGGAGCAGCGGGAGGCCCACCTTTGGCACCGGGGAGCTGTTTTTT.